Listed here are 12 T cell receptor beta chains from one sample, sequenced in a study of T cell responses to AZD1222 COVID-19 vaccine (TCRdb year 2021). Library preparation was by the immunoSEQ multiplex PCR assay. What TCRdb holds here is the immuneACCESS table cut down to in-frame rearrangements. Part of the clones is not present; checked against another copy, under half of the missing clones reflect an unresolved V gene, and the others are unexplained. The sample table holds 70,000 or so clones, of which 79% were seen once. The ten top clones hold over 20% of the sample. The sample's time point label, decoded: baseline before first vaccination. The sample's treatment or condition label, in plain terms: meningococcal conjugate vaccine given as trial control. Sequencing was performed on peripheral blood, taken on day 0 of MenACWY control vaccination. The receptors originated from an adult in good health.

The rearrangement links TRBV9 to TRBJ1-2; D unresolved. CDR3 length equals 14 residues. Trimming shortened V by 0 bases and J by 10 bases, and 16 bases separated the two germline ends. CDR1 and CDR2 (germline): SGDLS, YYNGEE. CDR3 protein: CASSVDPSTPYYTF. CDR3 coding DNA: TGTGCCAGCAGCGTAGACCCCAGTACGCCTTACTACACCTTC.

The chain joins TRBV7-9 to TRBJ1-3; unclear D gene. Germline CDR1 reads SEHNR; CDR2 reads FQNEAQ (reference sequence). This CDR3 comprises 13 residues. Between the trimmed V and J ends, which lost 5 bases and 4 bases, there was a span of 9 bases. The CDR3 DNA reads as TGTGCCAGCAGCCCAATCAAAGGAAACACCATATATTTT. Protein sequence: CASSPIKGNTIYF.

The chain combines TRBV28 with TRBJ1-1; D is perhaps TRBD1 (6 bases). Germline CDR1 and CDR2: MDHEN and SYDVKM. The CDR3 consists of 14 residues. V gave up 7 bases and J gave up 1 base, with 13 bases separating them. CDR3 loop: CASTLQGPNTEAFF. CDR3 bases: TGTGCCAGCACTCTACAGGGCCCGAACACTGAAGCTTTCTTT. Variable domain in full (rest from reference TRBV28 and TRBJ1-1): DVKVTQSSRYLVKRTGEKVFLECVQDMDHENMFWYRQDPGLGLRLIYFSYDVKMKEKGDIPEGYSVSREKKERFSLILESASTNQTSMYLCASTLQGPNTEAFFGQGTRLTVV.

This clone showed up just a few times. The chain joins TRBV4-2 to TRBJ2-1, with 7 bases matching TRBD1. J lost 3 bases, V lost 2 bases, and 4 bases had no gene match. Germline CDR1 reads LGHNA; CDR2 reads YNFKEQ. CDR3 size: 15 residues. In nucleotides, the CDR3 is TGTGCCAGCAGCCAATCTGGGACAGTCTACAATGAGCAGTTCTTC. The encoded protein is CASSQSGTVYNEQFF.

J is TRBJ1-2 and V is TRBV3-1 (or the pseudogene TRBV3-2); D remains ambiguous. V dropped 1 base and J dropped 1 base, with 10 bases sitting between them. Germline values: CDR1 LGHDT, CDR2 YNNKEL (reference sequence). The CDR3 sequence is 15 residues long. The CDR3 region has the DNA TGTGCCAGCAGCCAAGTATCGGGGATTAACTATGGCTACACCTTC. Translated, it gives CASSQVSGINYGYTF.

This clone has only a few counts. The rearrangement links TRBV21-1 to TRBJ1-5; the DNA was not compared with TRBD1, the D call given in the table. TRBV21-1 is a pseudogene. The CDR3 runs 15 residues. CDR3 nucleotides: TGTGCCAGCAGCTCCCGGGACAGGGTAGGTCAGCCCCAGCATTTT. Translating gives CASSSRDRVGQPQHF.

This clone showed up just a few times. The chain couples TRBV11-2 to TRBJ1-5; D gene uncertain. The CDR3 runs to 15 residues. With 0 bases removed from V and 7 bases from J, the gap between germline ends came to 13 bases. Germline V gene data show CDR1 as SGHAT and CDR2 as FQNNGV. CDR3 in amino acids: CASSLDGAVGQPQHF. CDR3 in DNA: TGTGCCAGCAGCTTAGATGGAGCCGTCGGCCAGCCCCAGCATTTT.

This chain's CDR3 is CASGARTAKNIQYF. CDR3 in DNA: TGTGCCAGCGGGGCTAGGACAGCTAAAAACATTCAGTACTTC. This chain joins TRBV2 and TRBJ2-4, with D perhaps matching TRBD1 (6 bases). Trimming shortened V by 8 bases and J by 4 bases, and 15 bases separated the two germline ends. In germline, CDR1 is SNHLY, CDR2 FYNNEI. The CDR3 has 14 residues. The full variable domain, in which reference TRBV2 and TRBJ2-4 provide the parts outside the CDR3, is EPEVTQTPSHQVTQMGQEVILRCVPISNHLYFYWYRQILGQKVEFLVSFYNNEISEKSEIFDDQFSVERPDGSNFTLKIRSTKLEDSAMYFCASGARTAKNIQYFGAGTRLSVL.

In DNA form, the CDR3 reads TGCAGCGTTCGCAAAGGGGGGCTGAGCGCTGAAGCTTTCTTT. Its protein product is CSVRKGGLSAEAFF. The genes are TRBV29-1 and TRBJ1-1; tentatively, D is TRBD1 (6 bases). V was trimmed by 5 bases and J by 6 bases, leaving 19 bases between them. Germline-derived CDR1 and CDR2 are SQVTM and ANQGSEA. The CDR3 contains 14 residues. The whole variable domain, remainder taken from reference TRBV29-1 and TRBJ1-1, is SAVISQKPSRDICQRGTSLTIQCQVDSQVTMMFWYRQQPGQSLTLIATANQGSEATYESGFVIDKFPISRPNLTFSTLTVSNMSPEDSSIYLCSVRKGGLSAEAFFGQGTRLTVV.

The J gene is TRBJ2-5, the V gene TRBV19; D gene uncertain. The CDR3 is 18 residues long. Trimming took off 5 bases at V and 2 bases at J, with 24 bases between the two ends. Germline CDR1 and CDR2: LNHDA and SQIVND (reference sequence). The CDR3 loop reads CASSPRGNPRALQETQYF. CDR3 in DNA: TGTGCCAGTAGTCCCCGAGGTAACCCCCGAGCCCTTCAAGAGACCCAGTACTTC.

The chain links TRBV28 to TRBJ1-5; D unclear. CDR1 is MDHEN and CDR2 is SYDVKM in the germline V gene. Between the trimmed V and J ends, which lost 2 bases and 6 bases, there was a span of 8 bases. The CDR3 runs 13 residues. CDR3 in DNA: TGTGCCAGCAGTTTAAGCGGCGGTCAGCCCCAGCATTTT. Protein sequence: CASSLSGGQPQHF.

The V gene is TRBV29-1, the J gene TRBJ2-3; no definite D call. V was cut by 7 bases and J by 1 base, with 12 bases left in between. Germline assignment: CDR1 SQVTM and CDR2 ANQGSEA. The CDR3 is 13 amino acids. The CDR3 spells CSAISLGTDTQYF. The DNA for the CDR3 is TGCAGCGCCATATCGTTGGGCACAGATACGCAGTATTTT.